This TCR beta chain comes out of a study of blood T cell repertoires in COVID-19. On the study more broadly: PBMCs, B-cell-depleted T cells, or T cells were the source of the cDNA or gDNA that made up the material.

The data were produced by immunoSEQ multiplex PCR, yet TCRdb's version contains in-frame clones alone and is incomplete. The sample gives 37,000 or so clones, 81% of which show up once; 25% to 35% is in the top ten. In germline, CDR1 is SGHAT, CDR2 FQNNGV. Trimming left V 2 bases short and J 4 bases short, with 9 bases between. CDR3 length equals 13 residues. The specimen sequenced was peripheral blood. The sequence was obtained from a man older than 75 with active or convalescent COVID-19. This chain uses TRBV11-2 with TRBJ2-7; D is possibly TRBD2 (5 bases). The chain's CDR3 is CASSLRRGYEQYF. CDR3 DNA: TGTGCCAGCAGCTTACGGAGAGGGTACGAGCAGTACTTC.